This section outlines one T cell receptor (beta chain) sequence together with its context. The entry originates in a study of T cells in Graves' hyperthyroidism and ophthalmopathy. Authors of the study amplified TCR beta CDR3 regions from RNA transcripts. First-round RT-PCR of the TCR CDR3 relied on the HTBI primer set. TCRdb redid the calling of the multiplex PCR reads with MiXCR, one entry per CDR3 protein. This repertoire shows approximately 410,000 distinct CDR3 sequences, about 15% found once; its top ten account for less than 15%. Germline CDR1 reads MGHRA; CDR2 reads YSYEKL. Trimming stripped 4 bases from V and 8 bases from J, with 14 bases between. The CDR3 contains 13 residues.

This sequence joins TRBV4-1 and TRBJ1-1; D gene uncertain. The sequenced sample was blood. This receptor was taken from a man between 18 and 29 years old with Graves' ophthalmopathy. The DNA for the CDR3 is TGCGCCAGCAGCCCGGACGCGGCCTTGGAAGCTTTCTTT. Its translation is CASSPDAALEAFF.